This section outlines one T cell receptor (beta chain) sequence together with its context. The sample comes from a study of blood T cell repertoires in COVID-19. In the original workflow: The assay estimated nucleated cells by amplifying reference gene primers. The assay was immunoSEQ multiplex PCR, and TCRdb's table has in-frame clones only and misses some. V, J and clone size derive from that table, while D and trimming were established from the DNA sequence. The sample yields under 15,000 clones, about nine tenths seen once. The germline V and J ends were trimmed by 0 bases and 4 bases, with 8 bases remaining between them. Germline V CDR1 and CDR2: SGHRS, YFSETQ. The CDR3 sequence is 14 residues long.

Sequenced material: peripheral blood. The chain couples TRBV5-1 to TRBJ2-1; D perhaps matches TRBD2 (6 bases). This receptor was identified in a woman in her seventies with active COVID-19. This CDR3 is CASSLVAEYNEQFF. As DNA, the CDR3 is TGCGCCAGCAGCTTGGTAGCGGAGTACAATGAGCAGTTCTTC.